The text below deals with one TCR beta chain. The sample is drawn from a study of blood T cell repertoires in COVID-19. In the study overall: Sample material is recorded as cDNA or gDNA derived from T cells, B-cell-depleted T cells, or PBMCs.

V gave up 5 bases and J gave up 5 bases, with 21 bases separating them. CDR1 and CDR2 from the germline V gene are SGHTA and FQGNSA. CDR3 size: 16 residues. Clones were sequenced by immunoSEQ multiplex PCR, and TCRdb holds only the in-frame ones, with some missing. Here the sample spans 130,000 or so clones, roughly 79% being singletons. Sequences were obtained from peripheral blood. This chain links TRBV7-2 with TRBJ2-5; the D gene is possibly TRBD2 (7 bases). The sequence derives from a human donor in a cohort sampled during active COVID-19. The CDR3 sequence is CASSASRGGGLETQYF. The DNA for the CDR3 is TGTGCCAGCAGCGCGAGCCGTGGGGGGGGGCTTGAGACCCAGTACTTC. The variable domain in full, completed from reference TRBV7-2 and TRBJ2-5, reads GAGVSQSPSNKVTEKGKDVELRCDPISGHTALYWYRQSLGQGLEFLIYFQGNSAPDKSGLPSDRFSAERTGGSVSTLTIQRTQQEDSAVYLCASSASRGGGLETQYFGPGTRLLVL.